These 3 T cell receptor beta chains came from one sample sequenced in a study of blood T cell repertoires in COVID-19. Measured with immunoSEQ multiplex PCR; TCRdb has only the in-frame clones, and not every one. There are approximately 130,000 clones in the sample; 70% to 90% occur only once, and about 16% lies in the top ten. The material sequenced was peripheral blood. Receptors originate from a woman between 45 and 65 years old who had recovered from COVID-19.

The chain is built from TRBV7-2 and TRBJ2-7; 9 nucleotides agree with TRBD2. J lost 11 bases, V lost 1 base, and 3 bases had no gene match. The CDR3 is 12 amino acids. The germline V gene encodes CDR1 SGHTA and CDR2 FQGNSA. The CDR3 region is CASSLVREGKYF. CDR3 bases: TGTGCCAGCAGCTTAGTGCGGGAGGGGAAGTACTTC.

This clone is a singleton in its sample. This rearrangement joins TRBV5-1 to TRBJ1-1, with TRBD1 as a possible D gene (6 bases). This CDR3 comprises 14 residues. The V gene's germline CDR1 is SGHRS and CDR2 YFSETQ. V lost 4 bases, J lost 4 bases, and 14 bases lay in between. In nucleotides, the CDR3 is TGCGCCAGCAGCCCCAGGGGTTTTGGCACTGAAGCTTTCTTT. Amino acid sequence: CASSPRGFGTEAFF.

The V call is TRBV2, the J call TRBJ1-1; possible D gene TRBD1, 5 bases. V was clipped by 6 bases and J by 6 bases, with 14 bases between them. CDR1 SNHLY and CDR2 FYNNEI come from the germline V gene. The CDR3 runs to 13 residues. The CDR3 DNA sequence: TGTGCCAGCAGGCGAGAGACAGTGGCTGAAGCTTTCTTT. Translating it yields CASRRETVAEAFF.